A selection of T cell receptor beta chains follows, all from one sample in a study of T-cell reconstitution after alpha-beta-depleted transplantation in children. TCRdb called the PCR reads again in MiXCR, with one record for every CDR3 protein. The data hold about 610,000 distinct CDR3 sequences, with about 11% observed a single time. The sequencing here drew on PBMCs from the stem cell graft donor, taken from the stem cell graft. These receptors were taken from a human donor who donated a stem cell graft to a child with acute myeloid leukemia. The CDR3 runs from the conserved cysteine through the conserved F or W. A D gene is named only where the DNA matches it firmly. Some rows have no size entry. The others give once, few or many, or a class for an expanded clone.

TRBV10-3	NA	NA	TRBJ2-1	13	CAITESSYNEQFF	TGTGCCATCACCGAGAGCTCCTACAATGAGCAGTTCTTC
TRBV29-1	many	TRBD1	TRBJ1-1	13	CSVGAGGNTEAFF	TGCAGCGTTGGGGCAGGGGGGAACACTGAAGCTTTCTTT
TRBV7-6	many	NA	TRBJ1-1	14	CASSSVGADTEAFF	TGTGCCAGCAGCTCCGTGGGGGCCGACACTGAAGCTTTCTTT
TRBV6-5	many	NA	TRBJ2-7	14	CASSYKRSSYEQYF	TGTGCCAGCAGTTACAAACGGAGCTCCTACGAGCAGTACTTC
TRBV20-1	few	TRBD2	TRBJ2-7	13	CSVPSGIVYEQYF	TGCAGTGTCCCTAGCGGGATTGTCTACGAGCAGTACTTC
TRBV7-9	few	NA	TRBJ2-5	17	CASSLMSATVYQETQYF	TGTGCCAGCAGCTTAATGTCCGCGACAGTCTACCAAGAGACCCAGTACTTC
TRBV20-1	NA	TRBD2	TRBJ2-7	16	CSARGAPETSGYEQYF	TGCAGTGCTAGAGGCGCCCCGGAGACTAGCGGGTACGAGCAGTACTTC
TRBV29-1	many	TRBD1	TRBJ2-3	14	CSVTGQTSTDTQYF	TGCAGCGTCACGGGACAGACTAGCACAGATACGCAGTATTTT
TRBV20-1	many	TRBD2	TRBJ2-3	16	CSAGETGTSAWDTQYF	TGCAGTGCGGGGGAGACCGGGACTAGCGCTTGGGATACGCAGTATTTT
TRBV7-2	many	NA	TRBJ2-7	14	CASSYYNPSYEQYF	TGTGCCAGCAGCTATTATAATCCCTCCTACGAGCAGTACTTC
TRBV20-1	NA	NA	TRBJ2-7	15	CSARRQAPGLNEQYF	TGCAGTGCTAGACGACAGGCCCCAGGGCTCAACGAGCAGTACTTC
TRBV20-1	many	NA	TRBJ1-6	14	CSARVTGSNSPLHF	TGCAGTGCTAGAGTTACAGGGTCCAATTCACCCCTCCACTTT
TRBV27	NA	NA	TRBJ2-7	14	CASSLWWISYEQYF	TGTGCCAGCAGTTTATGGTGGATCTCCTACGAGCAGTACTTC
TRBV12-3/TRBV12-4	NA	TRBD2	TRBJ2-1	17	CASSSGLAGGGYNEQFF	TGTGCCAGCAGTTCAGGACTAGCGGGAGGAGGTTACAATGAGCAGTTCTTC
TRBV7-2	NA	NA	TRBJ1-2	17	CASSPSIGQNANYGYTF	TGTGCCAGCAGCCCCTCAATTGGGCAGAATGCGAACTATGGCTACACCTTC
TRBV29-1	few	NA	TRBJ2-5	12	CSVVGAGKTQYF	TGCAGCGTTGTCGGGGCAGGGAAGACCCAGTACTTC
TRBV5-1	many	TRBD2	TRBJ2-3	17	CASSLDPAGGSTDTQYF	TGCGCCAGCAGCTTGGATCCAGCGGGAGGCAGCACAGATACGCAGTATTTT
TRBV4-2	NA	TRBD1	TRBJ1-3	16	CASSQVRTGEGNTIYF	TGTGCCAGCAGCCAAGTACGGACAGGGGAAGGAAACACCATATATTTT